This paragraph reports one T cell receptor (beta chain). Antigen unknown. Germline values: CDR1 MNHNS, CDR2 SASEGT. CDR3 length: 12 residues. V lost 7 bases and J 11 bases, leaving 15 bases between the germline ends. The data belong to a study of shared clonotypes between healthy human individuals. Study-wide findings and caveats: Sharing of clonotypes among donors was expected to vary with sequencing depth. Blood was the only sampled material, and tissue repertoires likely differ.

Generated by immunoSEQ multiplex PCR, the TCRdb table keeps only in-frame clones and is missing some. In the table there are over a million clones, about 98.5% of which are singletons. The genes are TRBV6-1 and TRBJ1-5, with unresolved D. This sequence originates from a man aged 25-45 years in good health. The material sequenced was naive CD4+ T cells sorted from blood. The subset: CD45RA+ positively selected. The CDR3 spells CASNLYGGAQHF. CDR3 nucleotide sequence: TGTGCCAGCAACTTGTACGGTGGAGCCCAGCATTTT.